A single sample gave rise to the 14 T cell receptor beta chains below, sequenced in a study of technical replicates of blood from a few donors. TCRdb keeps only in-frame clones here, not all; method: immunoSEQ multiplex PCR. This table has 80,000 to 95,000 clones, around 90% appearing once. The material sequenced was T cells isolated from PBMCs. These receptors were collected from a human donor in good health.

The V call is TRBV4-1, the J call TRBJ1-2, with 7 bases that match TRBD1. Germline CDR1 reads MGHRA; CDR2 reads YSYEKL. V was clipped by 6 bases and J by 6 bases; unmatched bases: 4. This CDR3 has 12 amino acids. CDR3 in amino acids: CASRQTGNGYTF. The CDR3 DNA reads TGCGCCAGCAGGCAGACAGGGAATGGCTACACCTTC.

This clone appeared once. This sequence joins TRBV11-3 and TRBJ2-3; TRBD1 matches 7 bases. The V gene end was trimmed by 5 bases and the J gene end by 2 bases; junction bases not matched to a gene: 10. The CDR3 has 16 amino acids. CDR1 is SGHNT, CDR2 YENEEA, per germline. The chain's CDR3 is CASSTWDRIPTDTQYF. In DNA form, the CDR3 reads TGTGCCAGCAGCACCTGGGACAGAATCCCCACAGATACGCAGTATTTT.

V usage is TRBV29-1 and J usage is TRBJ2-6; TRBD1 might be the D (5 bases). This CDR3 region has 16 residues. CDR1 is SQVTM and CDR2 is ANQGSEA in the germline V gene. V lost 7 bases and J lost 4, with 20 bases in between. The CDR3 coding sequence is TGCAGCGCCTCTCTGGACACTTCGGTCGGGGCCAACGTCCTGACTTTC. Its protein is CSASLDTSVGANVLTF.

The CDR3 is CASSFFREREPQHF. In nucleotides, the CDR3 is TGTGCCAGCAGCTTCTTCCGGGAAAGGGAGCCCCAGCATTTT. This chain connects TRBV7-8 to TRBJ1-5; D is ambiguous. Germline V lookup: CDR1 SGHVS, CDR2 FQNEAQ. The length of the CDR3 is 14 residues. Between the trimmed V and J ends, which lost 3 bases and 8 bases, there was a span of 14 bases.

This chain uses TRBV5-1 with TRBJ2-7; the match to TRBD2 covers 8 bases. The trim removed 0 bases at V and 3 bases at J, leaving 5 bases unmatched. CDR1 is SGHRS and CDR2 is YFSETQ in the germline V gene. CDR3 length equals 15 residues. The CDR3 is CASSLELAASYEQYF. CDR3 bases: TGCGCCAGCAGCTTGGAACTAGCGGCCAGCTACGAGCAGTACTTC.

CDR3 sequence reads: CASSQGTLLAGSLGEQFF. CDR3 DNA: TGTGCCAGCAGCCAGGGTACTTTACTAGCGGGTTCCCTAGGGGAGCAGTTCTTC. This chain uses TRBV4-2 with TRBJ2-1; 9 bases are shared with TRBD2. Germline assignment: CDR1 LGHNA and CDR2 YNFKEQ. CDR3 length equals 18 residues. Losses at the gene ends were 3 bases for V and 10 bases for J; bases not matched to a gene: 19.

The chain carries TRBV5-4 and TRBJ2-1; 8 bases match TRBD2. This CDR3 region has 16 residues. Germline V gene sequence: CDR1 SGHNT, CDR2 YYREEE (reference sequence). V shed 4 bases and J 7 bases; nucleotides not matched to a gene: 13. The CDR3 protein is CASSPEPSGYQNEQFF. DNA for the CDR3: TGTGCCAGCAGCCCGGAGCCTAGCGGGTACCAAAATGAGCAGTTCTTC. The full variable domain, completed using reference TRBV5-4 and TRBJ2-1, is ETGVTQSPTHLIKTRGQQVTLRCSSQSGHNTVSWYQQALGQGPQFIFQYYREEENGRGNFPPRFSGLQFPNYSSELNVNALELDDSALYLCASSPEPSGYQNEQFFGPGTRLTVL.

The CDR3 here is CASSAGQGDYEQYF. CDR3 DNA: TGTGCCAGCAGCGCGGGACAGGGGGACTACGAGCAGTACTTC. The rearrangement joins TRBV7-7 to TRBJ2-7, with 11 bases that match TRBD1. The J segment lost 3 bases and the V segment lost 5 bases, leaving 3 bases of the junction unmatched. Germline lookup yields CDR1 SSHAT and CDR2 FNYEAQ (reference sequence). The CDR3 sequence is 14 residues long.

In its sample, this clone was seen once. The DNA for the CDR3 is TGTGCCAGCAGTGACGGTTGGGGGGGGACCACTGAAGCTTTCTTT. Translated, it gives CASSDGWGGTTEAFF. J is TRBJ1-1 and V is TRBV6-1, with TRBD1 as a possible D gene (5 bases). Germline V CDR1 and CDR2: MNHNS, SASEGT. V lost 3 bases and J 4 bases, leaving 15 bases between the germline ends. The CDR3 totals 15 residues.

V usage is TRBV6-5 and J usage is TRBJ2-7; D not resolved. The CDR3 is 13 residues long. Germline-derived CDR1 and CDR2 are MNHEY and SVGAGI. Trimming pared 2 bases from V and 0 bases from J, leaving 5 bases between. This chain's CDR3 is CASSYASSYEQYF. CDR3 in DNA: TGTGCCAGCAGTTACGCTAGCTCCTACGAGCAGTACTTC.

The V call is TRBV7-3, the J call TRBJ2-2; 7 bases align to TRBD1. The germline V gene encodes CDR1 SGHTA and CDR2 FQGTGA. This CDR3 is 17 amino acids long. After removal of 3 bases from V and 1 base from J, the junction contained 8 bases not matched to a gene. The CDR3: CASSLNNYRGNTGELFF. Written as DNA, the CDR3 is TGTGCCAGCAGCTTGAATAACTACAGGGGGAACACCGGGGAGCTGTTTTTT.

This clone was seen only a few times. The chain joins TRBV2 to TRBJ2-1, with D perhaps matching TRBD2 (6 bases). The CDR3 covers 14 residues. V was shortened by 9 bases and J by 0 bases, with 12 bases between the two germline ends. CDR1 and CDR2 (germline): SNHLY, FYNNEI. The CDR3 loop reads CASREADSYNEQFF. In nucleotides, the CDR3 is TGTGCCAGTAGGGAGGCCGACTCCTACAATGAGCAGTTCTTC.

The chain links TRBV21-1 to TRBJ2-1; the table's D call, TRBD2, has no DNA check behind it. TRBV21-1 is flagged as a pseudogene. There are 16 residues in the CDR3. The DNA of the CDR3 is TGTGCCAGCAGCAGGGGGGGTCAAGGCGTTTACAATGAGCAGTTCTTC. This codes for CASSRGGQGVYNEQFF.

The V and J genes are TRBV5-4 and TRBJ2-2; D unclear. The V end lost 3 bases, the J end lost 0 bases, and 9 bases lay between the germline ends. Germline V gene data show CDR1 as SGHNT and CDR2 as YYREEE (reference sequence). The CDR3 sequence is 15 residues long. The CDR3 DNA is TGTGCCAGCAGCTCCGAGACACCGAACACCGGGGAGCTGTTTTTT. Its translation: CASSSETPNTGELFF.